This T cell receptor (beta chain) was recorded in a study of vaccination effects on CD4 cells after COVID-19. Study results and limitations: Healthy vaccinees' vaccine-induced clones included only 1 of 255 that recognized common cold coronaviruses.

Here immunoSEQ multiplex PCR was the method, and the copy in TCRdb shows in-frame clones only, minus some. The table records about 27,000 clones, around 75% of them present only once. Using viral peptide pools, the ViraFEST assay grew out antigen-specific CD4+ T cells prior to sequencing. Researchers isolated CD4+ T cells once approximately eleven days of culture had elapsed. Neither prior SARS-CoV-2 infection nor positive nucleocapsid antibodies were present in the vaccine recipients. Half the medium was replaced with IL-2 medium on days 3 and 7. This clone was seen a handful of times. Its cognate antigen is unknown. The clonotype comes from a human donor who received a COVID-19 vaccine. The sample consisted of CD4+ T cells from PBMCs cultured with HCoV-NL63 spike peptides, taken before COVID-19 vaccination.

CDR3 sequence: CSAGPQETQYF. Written as DNA, the CDR3 is TGCAGTGCGGGTCCTCAAGAGACCCAGTACTTC. The V call is TRBV20-1, the J call TRBJ2-5; D gene uncertain. Trimming stripped 6 bases from V and 2 bases from J, with 7 bases between. CDR1 and CDR2 from the germline V gene are DFQATT and SNEGSKA (reference sequence). The CDR3 covers 11 residues.